Listed here are 25 T cell receptor beta chains from one sample, sequenced in a study of beta chain features in type 1 diabetes. Whole-study findings and limits: Type 1 diabetes patients showed a moderate but significant shortening of TCRB CDR3s in all four CD4+ subsets.

Investigators reverse transcribed all isolated RNA, so they sequenced expressed TCRB transcripts. The protocol was immunoSEQ multiplex PCR, while the TCRdb copy is restricted to in-frame clones and leaves out a portion. Found here are some 110,000 clones, roughly 17% of them singletons; the top ten hold 2% to 2.5%. These receptors have no known antigen. The sequencing input was central memory CD4+ T cells from blood. The receptors derive from a young man with type 1 diabetes.

The J gene is TRBJ1-5, the V gene TRBV7-9; D ambiguous. V was cut by 10 bases and J by 3 bases, with 13 bases left in between. The CDR3 consists of 13 residues. Germline V gene sequence: CDR1 SEHNR, CDR2 FQNEAQ (reference sequence). The CDR3 spells CATTREDNQPQHF. The CDR3 DNA reads as TGTGCCACGACACGGGAGGACAATCAGCCCCAGCATTTT.

This chain uses TRBV9 with TRBJ1-5; no clear D gene. V was pared by 0 bases and J by 10 bases, with 11 bases between. CDR3 length: 13 residues. The germline CDR1 and CDR2 sequences are SGDLS and YYNGEE. The CDR3 DNA follows: TGTGCCAGCAGCGTAGCCCCAGAATCTCCCCAGCATTTT. The encoded protein is CASSVAPESPQHF. Complete variable domain (other parts from reference TRBV9 and TRBJ1-5): DSGVTQTPKHLITATGQRVTLRCSPRSGDLSVYWYQQSLDQGLQFLIQYYNGEERAKGNILERFSAQQFPDLHSELNLSSLELGDSALYFCASSVAPESPQHFGDGTRLSIL.

The rearrangement joins TRBV6-5 to TRBJ2-3; a weak D match, TRBD1 (5 bases). CDR3 size: 15 residues. Trimming pared 6 bases from V and 1 base from J, leaving 14 bases between. Germline assignment: CDR1 MNHEY and CDR2 SVGAGI. CDR3 region: CASSRQGQRTDTQYF. The CDR3 DNA sequence: TGTGCCAGCAGCCGCCAAGGACAACGCACAGATACGCAGTATTTT.

The rearrangement uses TRBV5-1 and TRBJ1-4; no reliable D call. Trimming took 4 bases from V and 7 from J, leaving 8 bases between them. The CDR3 sequence is 12 residues long. The V gene's germline CDR1 is SGHRS and CDR2 YFSETQ. CDR3 coding DNA: TGCGCCAGCAGCCTCGCCGGTGAAAAACTGTTTTTT. Translation gives CASSLAGEKLFF.

This rearrangement joins TRBV5-6 to TRBJ2-7; D is unclear. Germline lookup yields CDR1 SGHDT and CDR2 YYEEEE. Trimming cost V 3 bases and J 4 bases, with 17 bases left between them. The CDR3 is 15 residues long. Here the CDR3 reads CASSSILGQTYEQYF. The CDR3 nucleotides are TGTGCCAGCAGCTCTATCTTAGGGCAGACTTACGAGCAGTACTTC.

This clone was counted only a few times. The rearrangement uses TRBV2 and TRBJ2-3; D gene ambiguous. Germline V gene data show CDR1 as SNHLY and CDR2 as FYNNEI. This CDR3 spans 14 amino acids. V dropped 4 bases and J dropped 3 bases, with 11 bases sitting between them. The CDR3 bases are TGTGCCAGCAGTGTCTCGAGGAATACAGATACGCAGTATTTT. Residues: CASSVSRNTDTQYF.

The rearrangement joins TRBV28 to TRBJ2-7; no clear D. V was cut by 9 bases and J by 3 bases, with 12 bases left in between. The germline V gene has CDR1 MDHEN and CDR2 SYDVKM. The CDR3 is made up of 12 amino acids. CDR3 amino acids: CASTVSGYEQYF. The CDR3 DNA reads TGTGCCAGTACAGTTTCTGGCTACGAGCAGTACTTC. Drawing the rest from reference TRBV28 and TRBJ2-7, the complete variable domain is DVKVTQSSRYLVKRTGEKVFLECVQDMDHENMFWYRQDPGLGLRLIYFSYDVKMKEKGDIPEGYSVSREKKERFSLILESASTNQTSMYLCASTVSGYEQYFGPGTRLTVT.

This clone was seen at least ten times. This chain connects TRBV7-9 to TRBJ2-2; D is undetermined. V gave up 5 bases and J gave up 4 bases, with 11 bases separating them. Germline CDR1 is SEHNR and CDR2 is FQNEAQ (reference sequence). This CDR3 is built from 14 residues. The CDR3 is CASSPRLSTGELFF. The CDR3 nucleotides are TGTGCCAGCAGCCCCCGACTGAGCACCGGGGAGCTGTTTTTT.

This rearrangement joins TRBV29-1 to TRBJ1-2; D ambiguous. Trimming cost V 8 bases and J 8 bases, with 12 bases left between them. Germline CDR1 and CDR2: SQVTM and ANQGSEA. This CDR3 is built from 10 residues. The CDR3 DNA is TGCAGCATATTTGATCAAGGCTACACCTTC. This translates into CSIFDQGYTF. Based on the CDR3 plus reference TRBV29-1 and TRBJ1-2, the full variable domain is SAVISQKPSRDICQRGTSLTIQCQVDSQVTMMFWYRQQPGQSLTLIATANQGSEATYESGFVIDKFPISRPNLTFSTLTVSNMSPEDSSIYLCSIFDQGYTFGSGTRLTVV.

This clone occurred many times. The chain employs TRBV7-2 and TRBJ2-7; D tentatively reads TRBD1 or TRBD2 (5 bases each). V was pared by 1 base and J by 5 bases, with 9 bases between. CDR1 SGHTA and CDR2 FQGNSA come from the germline V gene. The CDR3 contains 13 residues. CDR3 amino acids: CASSLVWDHEQYF. DNA for the CDR3: TGTGCCAGCAGCTTAGTCTGGGACCACGAGCAGTACTTC.

This clone was detected ten times or more. The rearrangement uses TRBV6-5 and TRBJ2-1; 9 bases agree with TRBD2. The junction had 7 bases not matched to a gene; V was cut back by 2 bases and J by 5 bases. The CDR3 extends over 16 amino acids. In germline, CDR1 is MNHEY, CDR2 SVGAGI. In DNA form, the CDR3 reads TGTGCCAGCAGTTACAGTCTGCGGGGGGGCCACAATGAGCAGTTCTTC. This translates into CASSYSLRGGHNEQFF.

The chain combines TRBV25-1 with TRBJ1-6; perhaps TRBD1 as D (5 bases). The CDR3 has 15 amino acids. CDR1 is MGHDK, CDR2 SYGVNS, per germline. Trimming pared 7 bases from V and 7 bases from J, leaving 17 bases between. Here the CDR3 reads CASNPTGRENSPLHF. CDR3 sequence (DNA): TGTGCCAGCAATCCCACGGGCAGGGAGAATTCACCCCTCCACTTT.

As to this clone: Mismatch with germline at one junction end may stem from a read error. This chain uses TRBV5-6 with TRBJ2-7, with TRBD1 matching over 7 bases. There are 10 residues in the CDR3. Germline CDR1 reads SGHDT; CDR2 reads YYEEEE. CDR3 amino acids: CASSYNRGPF. The CDR3 nucleotides are TGTGCCAGCAGCTACAACAGGGGCCCTTTC.

In its sample, this clone was seen a few times. The rearrangement links TRBV14 to TRBJ1-2; perhaps TRBD1 as D (6 bases). Between the trimmed V and J ends, which lost 4 bases and 0 bases, there was a span of 6 bases. The germline gives CDR1 SGHDN, CDR2 FVKESK. CDR3 length equals 13 residues. CDR3 protein: CASSRTANYGYTF. The CDR3 DNA is TGTGCCAGCAGCCGGACAGCTAACTATGGCTACACCTTC.

In its sample, this clone was seen a few times. The chain recombines TRBV29-1 with TRBJ1-4, with D hard to call. Per germline, CDR1 SQVTM and CDR2 ANQGSEA. The CDR3 covers 14 residues. The V end lost 6 bases, the J end lost 5 bases, and 16 bases lay between the germline ends. The CDR3 DNA follows: TGCAGCGTCCACCTAGGAGGCTCGAATGAAAAACTGTTTTTT. Amino acid sequence: CSVHLGGSNEKLFF.

This clone was counted ten times or more. The rearrangement joins TRBV29-1 to TRBJ2-7, with 9 bases fitting TRBD2. Germline CDR1 is SQVTM and CDR2 is ANQGSEA. The length of the CDR3 is 13 residues. V shed 5 bases, J shed 4 bases, and the junction held 6 bases outside the gene matches. CDR3 in amino acids: CSVLSSGEYEQYF. CDR3 DNA sequence: TGCAGCGTTCTATCTAGCGGGGAATACGAGCAGTACTTC.

This sequence joins TRBV25-1 and TRBJ2-1; D not resolved. The V gene's germline CDR1 is MGHDK and CDR2 SYGVNS. Trimming removed 5 bases from V and 4 bases from J, with 9 bases in between. The CDR3 is made up of 13 amino acids. Here the CDR3 reads CASSQNGYNEQFF. The CDR3 nucleotides read TGTGCCAGCAGTCAAAATGGGTACAATGAGCAGTTCTTC. The full variable domain, rest sourced from reference TRBV25-1 and TRBJ2-1, is EADIYQTPRYLVIGTGKKITLECSQTMGHDKMYWYQQDPGMELHLIHYSYGVNSTEKGDLSSESTVSRIRTEHFPLTLESARPSHTSQYLCASSQNGYNEQFFGPGTRLTVL.

V and J are TRBV5-4 and TRBJ2-5; D might be TRBD1 or TRBD2, each matching 5 bases. The CDR3 extends over 15 amino acids. The V gene's germline CDR1 is SGHNT and CDR2 YYREEE (reference sequence). V was shortened by 1 base and J by 3 bases, with 13 bases between the two germline ends. The chain's CDR3 is CASSLPGTSEETQYF. The DNA of the CDR3 is TGTGCCAGCAGCTTGCCAGGGACCTCGGAAGAGACCCAGTACTTC.

This chain connects TRBV2 to TRBJ2-7, with D perhaps TRBD1 (6 bases). The CDR3 runs 13 residues. Trimming stripped 4 bases from V and 5 bases from J, with 12 bases between. Per germline, CDR1 SNHLY and CDR2 FYNNEI. CDR3 sequence (DNA): TGTGCCAGCAGTGTACAGGGTACCAACGAGCAGTACTTC. It translates to CASSVQGTNEQYF.

V gene TRBV18 combines with J gene TRBJ2-1; 7 bases match TRBD1. Germline trimming cut 5 bases from V and 5 bases from J; bases unmatched to any gene: 3. Germline loops: CDR1 KGHSH, CDR2 LQKENI. The CDR3 is made up of 13 amino acids. The CDR3 sequence: CASSTGTDNEQFF. The CDR3 bases are TGTGCCAGCTCAACGGGGACAGACAATGAGCAGTTCTTC.

This chain joins TRBV2 and TRBJ1-4, with D tentatively TRBD1 (6 bases). This CDR3 region has 13 residues. The V and J ends lost 2 bases and 8 bases respectively, with 9 bases between them. Germline CDR1 reads SNHLY; CDR2 reads FYNNEI. CDR3 in DNA: TGTGCCAGCAGTGAATCAGGGGTAGAAAAACTGTTTTTT. It translates to CASSESGVEKLFF. Drawing the rest from reference TRBV2 and TRBJ1-4, the complete variable domain is EPEVTQTPSHQVTQMGQEVILRCVPISNHLYFYWYRQILGQKVEFLVSFYNNEISEKSEIFDDQFSVERPDGSNFTLKIRSTKLEDSAMYFCASSESGVEKLFFGSGTQLSVL.

This clone was seen more than once but under ten times. V gene TRBV7-3 combines with J gene TRBJ2-3; D unresolved. The CDR3 totals 15 residues. In germline, CDR1 is SGHTA, CDR2 FQGTGA. V was clipped by 4 bases and J by 2 bases, with 13 bases between them. This chain's CDR3 is CASSSVPEPTDTQYF. The DNA of the CDR3 is TGTGCCAGCAGCTCCGTCCCTGAACCCACAGATACGCAGTATTTT.

This clone turned up a few times. The gene calls are TRBV6-6 and TRBJ2-5, with D uncertain. The germline V gene has CDR1 MNHNY and CDR2 SVGAGI (reference sequence). This CDR3 comprises 13 residues. The V and J ends lost 7 bases and 5 bases respectively, with 14 bases between them. CDR3 in DNA: TGTGCCAGCATGCGGTATTTCCAGGAGACCCAGTACTTC. Its protein is CASMRYFQETQYF.

This clone has more than one count but fewer than ten. The sample contains more than one DNA sequence encoding this CDR3. This chain links TRBV20-1 with TRBJ2-1; no definite D call. This CDR3 is 11 amino acids long. The germline V gene encodes CDR1 DFQATT and CDR2 SNEGSKA (reference sequence). Trimming cost V 1 base and J 5 bases, with 3 bases left between them. The CDR3 coding sequence is TGCAGTGCTAGAGCGGACAATGAGCAGTTCTTC. Its protein is CSARADNEQFF.

This chain links TRBV15 with TRBJ2-3, with 7 bases matching TRBD1. The CDR3 has 14 amino acids. The germline CDR1 and CDR2 sequences are LNHNV and YYDKDF (reference sequence). Losses at the gene ends were 8 bases for V and 0 bases for J; bases not matched to a gene: 5. This chain's CDR3 is CATRSGQSTDTQYF. The CDR3, as DNA: TGTGCCACCCGCTCGGGACAGAGCACAGATACGCAGTATTTT.